The rows below give T cell receptor beta chains drawn from one sample of a study of a mutant IDH1 vaccine in newly diagnosed glioma. What these receptors recognize is not known. Clones were read by immunoSEQ multiplex PCR, and TCRdb kept only the in-frame ones, dropping some. Here the sample spans approximately 25,000 clones, about 80% being singletons. Sequences were derived from PBMCs, sampled from a glioma patient whose treatment included an IDH1 peptide vaccine. The receptor source for this set is a man aged 40-50 years with glioma. Some clones in this sample may be carry-over from other donors' samples. Each CDR3 is given with its conserved first and last residue. The D gene is left open where the match is weak.

V	D	length	J	DNA	CDR3
TRBV9	-	15	TRBJ1-3	TGTGCCAGCAGCGTAAGTGGGGTCCGAGGAAACACCATATATTTT	CASSVSGVRGNTIYF
TRBV5-4	-	11	TRBJ1-2	TGTGCCAGCAGCCTGTTCTATGGCTACACCTTC	CASSLFYGYTF
TRBV25-1	-	18	TRBJ1-1	TGTGCCAGCAGTGAATGGGTCCCAGGGCCACTGGGGGACACTGAAGCTTTCTTT	CASSEWVPGPLGDTEAFF
TRBV11-2	TRBD1	15	TRBJ2-5	TGTGCCAGCAGCTTAGTCCCGACAGGGCGAGAGACCCAGTACTTC	CASSLVPTGRETQYF
TRBV7-6	-	12	TRBJ1-2	TGTGCCAGCAGCTTAATGGAACCGCCGACTGACTTC	CASSLMEPPTDF
TRBV19	-	14	TRBJ1-2	TGTGCCAGTACCATATCGGGGAGCGGCTATGGCTACACCTTC	CASTISGSGYGYTF
TRBV6-1	TRBD1	13	TRBJ1-2	TGTGCCAGCAGTGCACAGGGGAACTATGGCTACACCTTC	CASSAQGNYGYTF
TRBV6-5	-	15	TRBJ1-4	TGTGCCAGCAGTCCCGCGGAAGGGGCGGCTGAAAAACTGTTTTTT	CASSPAEGAAEKLFF
TRBV6-5	TRBD2	15	TRBJ2-7	TGTGCCAGCTCGCCGGCGGGAGGGCCGTCCTACGAGCAGTACTTC	CASSPAGGPSYEQYF
TRBV19	-	14	TRBJ2-7	TGTGCCAGTGGTACGGGGGCGGATACCTACGAGCAGTACTTC	CASGTGADTYEQYF
TRBV9	-	15	TRBJ2-2	TGTGCCAGCAGCGCGGTGGAGAGGAACACCGGGGAGCTGTTTTTT	CASSAVERNTGELFF
TRBV7-9	TRBD1	16	TRBJ1-1	TGTGCCAGCAGCTCCTCGGCGGGGACAGGGACCACTGAAGCTTTCTTT	CASSSSAGTGTTEAFF
TRBV5-6	-	11	TRBJ2-7	TGTGCCAGCAGTCGGCCCTACGAGCAGTACTTC	CASSRPYEQYF
TRBV5-5	-	13	TRBJ1-1	TGTGCCAGCAGCTTCTTCGTTGACACTGAAGCTTTCTTT	CASSFFVDTEAFF
TRBV30	TRBD1	15	TRBJ2-7	TGTGCCTGGAGGGGAAACAGGGGTAGGGCCTACGAGCAGTACTTC	CAWRGNRGRAYEQYF
TRBV7-2	-	13	TRBJ1-5	TGTGCCAGCAGCCGGGACGTCAATCAGCCCCAGCATTTT	CASSRDVNQPQHF
TRBV9	TRBD1	15	TRBJ2-7	TGTGCCAGCAGCGGGGGGACAGGGCCTAACTACGAGCAGTACTTC	CASSGGTGPNYEQYF